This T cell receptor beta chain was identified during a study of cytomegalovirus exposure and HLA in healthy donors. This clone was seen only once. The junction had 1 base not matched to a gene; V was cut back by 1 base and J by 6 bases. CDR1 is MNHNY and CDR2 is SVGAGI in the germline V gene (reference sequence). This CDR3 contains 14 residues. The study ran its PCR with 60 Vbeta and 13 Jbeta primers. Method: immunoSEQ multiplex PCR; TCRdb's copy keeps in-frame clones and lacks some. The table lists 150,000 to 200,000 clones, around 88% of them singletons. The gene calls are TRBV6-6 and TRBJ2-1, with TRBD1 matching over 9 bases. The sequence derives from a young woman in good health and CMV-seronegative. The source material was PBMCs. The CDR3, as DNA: TGTGCCAGCAGTTACTGGGGACAGGGCAATGAGCAGTTCTTC. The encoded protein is CASSYWGQGNEQFF.